The rows below give T cell receptor beta chains drawn from one sample of a study of human T cells and chemical hapten exposure. TCRdb passed the RACE reads through MiXCR, listing each CDR3 protein once. The table lists some 79,000 distinct CDR3 sequences, 6% to 9% of them singletons, with roughly 1.6% in the top ten. This material consisted of whole blood, taken in connection with sensitization to the hapten diphenylcyclopropenone (DPC). The receptor set was obtained from a woman in her thirties with alopecia areata. Some clones in this sample may be carry-over from other donors' samples. Each CDR3 is given with its conserved first and last residue. Each record gives: D gene, J gene, clone size, V gene, CDR3 protein, CDR3 DNA. A D gene is named only where the DNA matches it firmly. A clone size is listed for some rows: how often the clone was seen (once, few, many), or a class if it is expanded.

D: TRBD2; J: TRBJ2-3; size: many; V: TRBV2; CDR3: CASSSGTSGPTDTQYF; DNA: TGTGCCAGCAGTTCCGGGACTAGCGGTCCCACAGATACGCAGTATTTT
D: -; J: TRBJ2-6; size: -; V: TRBV9; CDR3: CASSVGKNLIPSGANVLTF; DNA: TGTGCCAGCAGCGTAGGGAAAAATCTCATCCCCTCTGGGGCCAACGTCCTGACTTTC
D: -; J: TRBJ2-7; size: few; V: TRBV20-1; CDR3: CSARDQNRATEQYF; DNA: TGCAGTGCTAGAGATCAGAACCGTGCGACCGAGCAGTACTTC
D: -; J: TRBJ1-5; size: many; V: TRBV19; CDR3: CASSIRGGGQPQHF; DNA: TGTGCCAGTAGTATTCGCGGGGGCGGTCAGCCCCAGCATTTT
D: -; J: TRBJ2-3; size: many; V: TRBV11-2; CDR3: CASSLGNRDTQYF; DNA: TGTGCCAGCAGCTTAGGAAATCGGGATACGCAGTATTTT
D: -; J: TRBJ1-1; size: many; V: TRBV2; CDR3: CASSERGGGYTEAFF; DNA: TGTGCCAGCAGTGAAAGGGGGGGGGGCTACACTGAAGCTTTCTTT
D: TRBD1; J: TRBJ1-6; size: -; V: TRBV6-2/TRBV6-3; CDR3: CASNDRAAAPLHF; DNA: TGTGCCAGCAACGACAGGGCAGCTGCACCCCTCCACTTT
D: -; J: TRBJ2-5; size: -; V: TRBV13; CDR3: CASSPAGQAETQYF; DNA: TGTGCCAGCAGCCCCGCGGGACAAGCAGAGACCCAGTACTTC
D: -; J: TRBJ2-1; size: many; V: TRBV19; CDR3: CASSTAGSPYNEQFF; DNA: TGTGCCAGTAGTACTGCAGGGTCCCCCTACAATGAGCAGTTCTTC
D: TRBD2; J: TRBJ2-2; size: -; V: TRBV6-5; CDR3: CASSYSFASGSGELFF; DNA: TGTGCCAGCAGTTACTCGTTTGCTAGCGGATCCGGGGAGCTGTTTTTT
D: -; J: TRBJ1-3; size: few; V: TRBV12-3/TRBV12-4; CDR3: CASSERGNTIYF; DNA: TGTGCCAGCAGCGAAAGAGGAAACACCATATATTTT
D: -; J: TRBJ1-5; size: many; V: TRBV20-1; CDR3: CSASLPDRNQPQHF; DNA: TGCAGTGCTAGTTTGCCGGACCGCAATCAGCCCCAGCATTTT
D: TRBD1; J: TRBJ2-5; size: few; V: TRBV6-5; CDR3: CASSYLGQGGETQYF; DNA: TGTGCCAGCAGTTACCTTGGACAGGGTGGAGAGACCCAGTACTTC
D: -; J: TRBJ1-1; size: few; V: TRBV9; CDR3: CASSGGGANTEAFF; DNA: TGTGCCAGCAGCGGCGGCGGAGCAAACACTGAAGCTTTCTTT
D: TRBD2; J: TRBJ2-3; size: many; V: TRBV30; CDR3: CAWSTSWGSGGATDTQYF; DNA: TGTGCCTGGAGCACAAGTTGGGGTAGCGGGGGGGCCACAGATACGCAGTATTTT
D: TRBD1; J: TRBJ1-2; size: many; V: TRBV12-3/TRBV12-4; CDR3: CASSLGQGAGYTF; DNA: TGTGCCAGCAGTTTAGGACAGGGGGCTGGCTACACCTTC
D: -; J: TRBJ2-1; size: many; V: TRBV10-3; CDR3: CAISTQGNEQFF; DNA: TGTGCCATCAGCACGCAGGGCAATGAGCAGTTCTTC